This TCR beta chain was documented in a study of regulatory T cells in long-lasting Graves disease (dated by TCRdb to the early 2020s). General notes on the study: Newly diagnosed Graves' disease patients had taken antithyroid drugs for less than 3 months. The study took place in China and was registered as a clinical trial. Patients with persistent Graves' disease were compared with patients with newly diagnosed Graves' disease using TCR sequencing and RNA sequencing of peripheral blood. A total of approximately 35 samples were covered by TCR sequencing, comprising roughly 13 persistent and 20 or so newly diagnosed Graves' disease patients. The investigation overall reported the following: As a limitation, the authors acknowledged that the small sample size may reduce accuracy. Sequencing and analysis were limited to the TCR beta chain. Persistent disease showed preferential use of TRBV28, TRBJ1-2 and TRBJ2-5, whereas newly diagnosed disease favored TRBV20-1 and TRBJ2-1. A larger number of public clonotypes was shared among persistent patients (approximately 2,600) than among newly diagnosed patients (around 970). Only peripheral blood was studied, because thyroid tissue, the primary lesion, was inaccessible. Persistent Graves' disease patients showed lower TCR Shannon entropy and fewer highly expanded clones than newly diagnosed patients, suggesting clonal expansion.

The table lists this clonotype with many counts. Its antigen remains undetermined. No much larger clone is present one base from it, and per-base qualities are unavailable. The time point tag for this specimen amounts to: newly diagnosed GD, antithyroid drugs for less than 3 months. RNA was extracted from PBMCs in TRIzol for both TCR sequencing and RNA sequencing. The diagnosis of Graves' disease was made according to American Thyroid Association guidelines. Patients for the study were recruited at an endocrinology department in Xi'an, China. Each patient gave about 9.1 milliliters of peripheral blood, collected in an EDTA anticoagulant tube. PBMCs were isolated by Ficoll Paque Plus density gradient separation without further T cell sorting. An Agilent 2100 Bioanalyzer and agarose gel were used to check RNA quality, and a NanoDrop 2000 was used to measure RNA concentration. The library was generated by multiplex PCR. Data came from an Illumina HiSeq 4000. iRepertoire HTBI primers and Arm-PCR amplification of CDR3 regions were used to construct TCR beta libraries. Before sequencing, the PCR products went through gel purification. As for the authors' bioinformatics: A total of some 60 TRBV and some 15 TRBJ segments were identified across samples and were used for gene usage analysis of CDR3 amino acid clonotypes. COPE and FqMerger were used to merge the filtered high-quality paired reads into contigs. BLAST was used to align contigs to the IMGT TRBV, TRBD and TRBJ reference genes, and CDR3 was defined following IMGT. Any clonotype with a frequency above 0.1% was classified as a highly expanded clone. Shannon entropy served as the measure of repertoire diversity, while the Gini coefficient captured V-J evenness. A clonotype found in more than one individual was treated as public. The public sequencing data were trimmed at Q25 with fastp and processed into clonotypes with MiXCR by TCRdb, which kept only in-frame beta chains. Records with the same CDR3 protein are collapsed into one entry carrying the most frequent genes and DNA. Here the V and J calls rest on TCRdb's processing, not on the authors' analysis. This sample has 200,000 to 250,000 distinct CDR3 sequences in its table, and around 20% of those were observed once. 10% to 15% of the sample belongs to the ten largest clones.

CDR1 and CDR2 were assigned from the germline V gene as MNHEY and SVGEGT. Clipping removes 5 bases from V and 4 bases from J, with 10 as the unmatched junction base count. The CDR3, cysteine through phenylalanine, is 15 amino acids long. Just CDR3 DNA is preserved here, 45 bases in frame from base 1. The sample also formed part of further work on T cells in Graves' hyperthyroidism and ophthalmopathy. As that second study puts it: Stable Graves' hyperthyroidism was defined as no progression to ophthalmopathy during 18 months of follow-up. Hyperthyroidism patients were newly diagnosed, had a disease duration of under 2 months, and were aged 18 to 65 years. The study excluded patients with uncontrolled infections, other autoimmune diseases, pregnancy or lactation. Diagnoses relied on clinical symptoms, serum thyroxine and TRAb, thyroid ultrasound and orbital computed tomography. For the first round of RT-PCR on the TCR CDR3, the HTBI primer set was used together with the Qiagen OneStep RT-PCR kit. Blood samples also contained most of the expanded thyroid clonotypes (frequency above 0.001), which suggests that blood repertoires may reflect thyroid immune responses. A model built on a 13 V-J signature distinguished ophthalmopathy from stable hyperthyroidism, reaching roughly 88% sensitivity and under 84% specificity in cross-validation and 80%/75% in testing. In validation, the model predicted progression to ophthalmopathy with approximately 71% sensitivity and approximately 72% specificity, a median of roughly seven months before onset. A discovery cohort of about 96 patients, 43 with Graves' ophthalmopathy and roughly 59 with stable Graves' hyperthyroidism, was used to find distinguishing TCR V-J signatures. Prospective prediction of ophthalmopathy was tested in an independent validation cohort consisting of 18 hyperthyroidism patients and some 17 patients who later progressed to ophthalmopathy. The 100 discovery patients were divided at random into training and test sets in a 7:3 ratio. Thyroid tissue and blood T-cell repertoires from roughly six Graves' hyperthyroidism patients were also compared in the study. After sampling, hyperthyroidism patients received methimazole starting at 30 mg daily, and ophthalmopathy patients received high-dose intravenous methylprednisolone. Libraries were constructed in a second round of multiplex PCR, after which size selection and purification were performed. Paired-end sequencing of the libraries was performed with 100 bp reads on an Illumina HiSeq2000. SOAPnuke was used to process the raw data, throwing out any read that contained adapters or uncalled bases, had a mean Phred below 15, or lacked an exact constant-primer or identifier match. COPE v1.2.5 was used to merge high-quality paired reads, and clonotypes were defined as unique nucleotide sequences. MiTCR v1.1 was used to align the clonotypes against IMGT TRBV, TRBD and TRBJ reference segments. Analysis was restricted to V-J combinations with a frequency above 0.0001, which covered just over 98% of repertoires. A TCS score was defined as the ratio of F50 (clonal expansion) to E x V (chaos), with BLOSUM62-based TCRdist applied between CDR3 peptides within each V-J. Welch's t-statistics and random forest reduced 450 to 600 V-J features to 13, which were used in a naive Bayes classifier (R e1071). No statistical method was used to set the sample size in advance, and investigators knew the group allocation. TCR Vbeta CDR3 sequencing of some 140 peripheral blood samples (over 40 ophthalmopathy, about 80 hyperthyroidism and roughly 17 progressor patients) is reported in the paper.

This material consisted of peripheral blood mononuclear cells (PBMCs), taken at new diagnosis, from a patient treated with antithyroid drugs. This receptor was taken from a woman aged 30 to 39 with Graves disease. Donor details come from another sample of the same person, matched by shared clones. The sequence is built from TRBV6-2 or TRBV6-3 and TRBJ1-2; TRBD1 aligns with 7 central bases. In nucleotides, the sequence is TGTGCCAGCAGTGAAGCCCCGGGACAGTCCTATGGCTACACCTTC. This encodes CASSEAPGQSYGYTF.